Below, 24 T cell receptor beta chains from the same sample are listed, as sequenced in a study of blood T cell repertoires in COVID-19. Profiled with immunoSEQ multiplex PCR; TCRdb holds only in-frame clones, not every one. The sample gives some 25,000 clones, approximately 90% of which show up once; around 9.7% is in the top ten. Sequences were obtained from peripheral blood. These receptors were obtained from a man between 65 and 85 years old with acute or convalescent COVID-19.

The chain joins TRBV28 to TRBJ1-6; D unclear. V gave up 6 bases and J gave up 9 bases, with 18 bases separating them. Germline V lookup: CDR1 MDHEN, CDR2 SYDVKM. The CDR3 covers 15 residues. For the CDR3, the DNA is TGTGCCAGCAGCTCAGAGGGCGGGAAGGCTTCACCCCTCCACTTT. It translates to CASSSEGGKASPLHF.

V and J are TRBV15 and TRBJ2-5; 7 positions match TRBD1. Germline lookup yields CDR1 LNHNV and CDR2 YYDKDF (reference sequence). The V gene end was trimmed by 1 base and the J gene end by 2 bases; junction bases not matched to a gene: 4. The CDR3 is 15 residues long. The chain's CDR3 is CATSRGRQGQETQYF. The CDR3 DNA reads TGTGCCACCAGCAGAGGGCGACAGGGACAAGAGACCCAGTACTTC.

The CDR3 DNA reads as TGCAGTGCTAGTTACCCTGTAGAGGATAGCACTGAAGCTTTCTTT. Its translation: CSASYPVEDSTEAFF. The chain couples TRBV20-1 to TRBJ1-1; D unclear. The CDR3 is 15 residues long. Germline V gives CDR1 DFQATT, CDR2 SNEGSKA (reference sequence). The V end was cut by 3 bases, the J end by 4 bases, with 18 bases between.

V is TRBV7-6 and J is TRBJ2-7, with 10 bases lining up with TRBD1. Germline CDR1 SGHVS, CDR2 FNYEAQ. With V trimmed by 0 bases and J by 4 bases, 6 bases remained unmatched. CDR3 size: 16 residues. CDR3 amino acids: CASSLASGTGVYEQYF. The DNA for the CDR3 is TGTGCCAGCAGCTTAGCCTCCGGGACAGGGGTATACGAGCAGTACTTC.

The chain recombines TRBV7-2 with TRBJ2-5; 7 bases align to TRBD1. With V trimmed by 4 bases and J by 4 bases, 6 bases remained unmatched. Per the germline V gene, CDR1 is SGHTA and CDR2 is FQGNSA. The CDR3 is 14 residues long. CDR3 protein: CASSSVSGGETQYF. The CDR3 coding sequence is TGTGCCAGCAGCTCAGTCTCAGGGGGAGAGACCCAGTACTTC.

This clone was seen only once. The chain has TRBV5-4 and TRBJ2-3, with 7 bases that match TRBD2. Germline lookup yields CDR1 SGHNT and CDR2 YYREEE (reference sequence). Trimming took 5 bases from V and 0 from J; bases not matched to a gene: 6. The length of the CDR3 is 15 residues. The CDR3 nucleotides read TGTGCCAGCAGTGGGACTATTACAAGCACAGATACGCAGTATTTT. This gives the protein CASSGTITSTDTQYF.

The chain links TRBV10-3 to TRBJ1-1; a possible D gene is TRBD1 (6 bases). The V end was cut by 2 bases, the J end by 4 bases, with 14 bases between. CDR3 length: 15 residues. Per germline, CDR1 ENHRY and CDR2 SYGVKD. CDR3 residues: CAISEIGGGSTEAFF. The CDR3 DNA sequence: TGTGCCATCAGTGAGATAGGGGGGGGTTCCACTGAAGCTTTCTTT.

The chain uses TRBV2 and TRBJ2-7, with D tentatively TRBD2 (6 bases). Trimming took 2 bases from V and 2 from J, leaving 19 bases between them. The CDR3 covers 17 residues. Germline lookup yields CDR1 SNHLY and CDR2 FYNNEI. In DNA form, the CDR3 reads TGTGCCAGCAGTGAAAACCCGTGGGGGGTCGCCACCTACGAGCAGTACTTC. Amino acids: CASSENPWGVATYEQYF.

This clone turned up a few times. The rearrangement uses TRBV19 and TRBJ2-3; no clear D. CDR3 size: 13 residues. The germline V and J ends were trimmed by 8 bases and 5 bases, with 14 bases remaining between them. Germline V gene lookup returns CDR1 LNHDA and CDR2 SQIVND (reference sequence). CDR3 in amino acids: CASATVSIDTQYF. CDR3 DNA sequence: TGTGCCAGTGCTACGGTCTCGATAGATACGCAGTATTTT. The variable domain in full, with the rest retrieved from reference TRBV19 and TRBJ2-3, is DGGITQSPKYLFRKEGQNVTLSCEQNLNHDAMYWYRQDPGQGLRLIYYSQIVNDFQKGDIAEGYSVSREKKESFPLTVTSAQKNPTAFYLCASATVSIDTQYFGPGTRLTVL.

J is TRBJ2-1 and V is TRBV5-1; D is unclear. V was trimmed by 4 bases and J by 0 bases, leaving 11 bases between them. Looked up from germline, CDR1 is SGHRS and CDR2 is YFSETQ. The CDR3 is 15 amino acids. The CDR3 loop reads CASSASPSSYNEQFF. CDR3 DNA sequence: TGCGCCAGCAGCGCCTCCCCCAGCTCCTACAATGAGCAGTTCTTC.

The genes are TRBV11-3 and TRBJ2-1, with D unresolved. V gave up 4 bases and J gave up 7 bases, with 8 bases separating them. The CDR3 spans 12 residues. Germline CDR1 reads SGHNT; CDR2 reads YENEEA. The CDR3 bases are TGTGCCAGCAGCTACAAACAGAATGAGCAGTTCTTC. Its protein product is CASSYKQNEQFF. Full variable domain (missing parts from reference TRBV11-3 and TRBJ2-1): EAGVVQSPRYKIIEKKQPVAFWCNPISGHNTLYWYLQNLGQGPELLIRYENEEAVDDSQLPKDRFSAERLKGVDSTLKIQPAELGDSAVYLCASSYKQNEQFFGPGTRLTVL.

The chain couples TRBV2 to TRBJ2-2, with 11 bases that match TRBD2. The germline CDR1 and CDR2 sequences are SNHLY and FYNNEI. The ends lost 5 bases at V and 6 bases at J; junction bases unmatched: 14. The CDR3 totals 18 residues. The DNA of the CDR3 is TGTGCCAGCAGTCCGGGACAGGAGCGACTAGCGGGGCCCGGGGAGCTGTTTTTT. This encodes CASSPGQERLAGPGELFF.

The CDR3: CASSPTLRDRGRSPLHF. Here the CDR3 DNA reads TGTGCCAGCAGCCCAACCCTCCGGGACAGGGGTCGTTCACCCCTCCACTTT. The chain joins TRBV7-9 to TRBJ1-6, with 10 positions matching TRBD1. Germline V gene data show CDR1 as SEHNR and CDR2 as FQNEAQ (reference sequence). V trimming: 5 bases; J trimming: 9 bases; junction bases outside the gene matches: 13. The CDR3 contains 17 residues.

This chain uses TRBV24-1 with TRBJ2-5, with 7 bases fitting TRBD2. From germline, CDR1 is KGHDR and CDR2 SFDVKD. V was pared by 2 bases and J by 4 bases, with 6 bases of the junction left unmatched. The CDR3 consists of 15 residues. This CDR3 is CATSDSRGEGETQYF. For the CDR3, the DNA is TGTGCCACCAGTGATTCCCGAGGGGAGGGAGAGACCCAGTACTTC.

V is TRBV6-5 and J is TRBJ1-6; D is perhaps TRBD1 (6 bases). The germline V gene has CDR1 MNHEY and CDR2 SVGAGI. The CDR3 is 13 amino acids. V was pared by 4 bases and J by 8 bases, with 9 bases between. Written as DNA, the CDR3 is TGTGCCAGCAGTTCAGGGGCTGATTCACCCCTCCACTTT. Amino acids: CASSSGADSPLHF.

The chain is built from TRBV19 and TRBJ1-6, with 8 bases identical to TRBD1. Trimming took 7 bases from V and 7 from J; bases not matched to a gene: 3. CDR1 and CDR2 from the germline V gene are LNHDA and SQIVND (reference sequence). This CDR3 has 13 amino acids. Written as DNA, the CDR3 is TGTGCCAGTATCGGGACAGGAAATTCACCCCTCCACTTT. Protein product: CASIGTGNSPLHF.

V is TRBV14 and J is TRBJ1-1; D might be TRBD1 (5 bases). The V and J ends lost 8 bases and 2 bases respectively, with 18 bases between them. The CDR3 is made up of 15 amino acids. CDR1 is SGHDN, CDR2 FVKESK, per germline. The CDR3 protein is CASQAVAQGNTEAFF. CDR3 DNA sequence: TGTGCCAGCCAGGCCGTGGCGCAGGGCAACACTGAAGCTTTCTTT.

The DNA for the CDR3 is TGTGCCAGCAGCCGAAACGCGGGAGGATTGTCCTACGAGCAGTACTTC. This sequence encodes CASSRNAGGLSYEQYF. The chain couples TRBV11-2 to TRBJ2-7, with 8 bases that match TRBD2. Germline V lookup: CDR1 SGHAT, CDR2 FQNNGV. The CDR3 runs to 16 residues. V lost 5 bases to trimming and J lost 1 base; unmatched junction nucleotides: 10.

This chain joins TRBV13 and TRBJ1-1, with 11 nucleotides matching TRBD1. Germline lookup yields CDR1 PRHDT and CDR2 FYEKMQ (reference sequence). J was trimmed by 6 bases and V by 5 bases; bases with no gene match: 5. This CDR3 spans 14 amino acids. As DNA, the CDR3 is TGTGCCAGCAGCCGTATGGGACAGGGGGCTGAAGCTTTCTTT. Protein: CASSRMGQGAEAFF.

The genes are TRBV27 and TRBJ1-2; 7 nucleotides line up with TRBD1. V dropped 8 bases and J dropped 1; count of bases not matched to a gene: 4. The germline gives CDR1 MNHEY, CDR2 SMNVEV (reference sequence). The CDR3 has 13 residues. CDR3 amino acids: CASRRDSNYGYTF. CDR3 nucleotide sequence: TGTGCCAGCCGGAGGGACAGTAACTATGGCTACACCTTC.

This chain connects TRBV10-1 to TRBJ2-5; D possibly corresponds to TRBD1 (5 bases). V lost 0 bases and J lost 2, with 7 bases in between. The CDR3 extends over 14 amino acids. CDR1 and CDR2 (germline): WNHNN, SYGVQD (reference sequence). The CDR3 loop is CASSESQGQETQYF. As DNA, the CDR3 is TGCGCCAGCAGTGAGTCCCAGGGACAAGAGACCCAGTACTTC.

This sequence joins TRBV28 and TRBJ1-3; the match to TRBD1 covers 9 bases. V dropped 8 bases and J dropped 3; count of bases not matched to a gene: 2. CDR1 is MDHEN and CDR2 is SYDVKM in the germline V gene. There are 13 residues in the CDR3. CDR3 amino acids: CASEDRGGNTIYF. CDR3 coding DNA: TGTGCCAGCGAGGACAGGGGTGGAAACACCATATATTTT.

The chain joins TRBV6-5 to TRBJ1-2; D is unclear. This CDR3 is built from 12 residues. Trimming removed 6 bases from V and 9 bases from J, with 14 bases in between. Germline lookup yields CDR1 MNHEY and CDR2 SVGAGI. CDR3 sequence reads: CASSSAGESYTF. In DNA form, the CDR3 reads TGTGCCAGCAGCTCAGCCGGGGAGAGCTACACCTTC.

This sequence joins TRBV5-1 and TRBJ2-3; no clear D gene. This CDR3 is built from 15 residues. CDR1 and CDR2 (germline): SGHRS, YFSETQ. V was cut by 4 bases and J by 1 base, with 13 bases left in between. The CDR3 region has the DNA TGCGCCAGCAGCCAACGACGTCAGGGCACAGATACGCAGTATTTT. Translation: CASSQRRQGTDTQYF.